This TCR beta chain originates from a study of blood T cell repertoires in COVID-19. Overall study: Sources were T cells, B-cell-depleted T cells, or PBMCs; the material itself was cDNA or gDNA.

Profiled with immunoSEQ multiplex PCR; TCRdb holds only in-frame clones, not every one. In the table there are about 200,000 clones, about nine tenths of which are singletons. V was shortened by 0 bases and J by 4 bases, with 4 bases between the two germline ends. From germline, CDR1 is SGHAT and CDR2 FQNNGV. This CDR3 is 13 amino acids long. The clonotype comes from a man aged 45-65 years with acute or convalescent COVID-19. The J gene is TRBJ1-5, the V gene TRBV11-2, with D unresolved. Material: peripheral blood. In DNA form, the CDR3 reads TGTGCCAGCAGCTTAGATAGAAATCAGCCCCAGCATTTT. Its translation: CASSLDRNQPQHF.